This T cell receptor (beta chain) was sequenced during a study of cytomegalovirus exposure and HLA in healthy donors. Overall study results and limits: According to the study, roughly 160 TCR beta chains were cytomegalovirus-associated.

Using immunoSEQ multiplex PCR, the repertoire was profiled, and TCRdb retains in-frame clones only, with some absent. The profile shows approximately 230,000 clones, about 90% of them singletons. On this clone: The antigen is unknown.

The sequenced material came from PBMCs. This sequence was found in a man between 18 and 29 years old in good health and CMV-seropositive.

The CDR3 spells CASSSQGWGNEKLFF. The CDR3 DNA sequence: TGCGCCAGCAGCTCGCAGGGATGGGGGAATGAAAAACTGTTTTTT. The chain recombines TRBV5-1 with TRBJ1-4, with TRBD1 as a possible D gene (5 bases). The V and J ends lost 3 bases and 5 bases respectively, with 14 bases between them. Per germline, CDR1 SGHRS and CDR2 YFSETQ. CDR3 size: 15 residues.